These 26 T cell receptor beta chains share one sample of origin, sequenced in a study of molecular identifiers for immune sequencing clone quantification. One entry per CDR3 protein, called by TCRdb with MiXCR from the PCR reads. The sample includes some 580,000 distinct CDR3 sequences, approximately 24% of them seen just once. Sample: naive CD8+ T cells from blood, with Jurkat cell RNA spiked in. Subset here: FACS-sorted CD8+CD4-CCR7+CD45RA+ naive T cells. The receptors originated from a human donor in good health. Some libraries in this study had Jurkat cell RNA spiked in.

On this clonotype itself: One junction end disagrees with the germline gene, perhaps due to a read error. This sequence joins TRBV11-2 and TRBJ2-7; D is uncertain. There are 12 residues in the CDR3. CDR1 and CDR2 from the germline V gene are SGHAT and FQNNGV. This chain's CDR3 is CASSPRTYAQYF. The CDR3 DNA reads as TGTGCCAGCAGCCCGCGGACCTACGCGCAGTACTTC.

This clonotype has a count of ten or more. The rearrangement links TRBV7-6 to TRBJ1-5, with D perhaps TRBD1 (5 bases). This CDR3 region has 17 residues. The V gene lost 1 base and the J gene lost 1 base, with 14 bases spanning the gap. The V gene's germline CDR1 is SGHVS and CDR2 FNYEAQ. The CDR3 region is CASSLGGPGDSNQPQHF. The DNA of the CDR3 is TGTGCCAGCAGCTTAGGGGGCCCGGGGGACAGCAATCAGCCCCAGCATTTT.

The V and J genes are TRBV6-5 and TRBJ2-1, with D perhaps TRBD2 (6 bases). The V end was cut by 6 bases, the J end by 12 bases, with 18 bases between. The germline CDR1 and CDR2 sequences are MNHEY and SVGAGI. The CDR3 extends over 13 amino acids. CDR3 protein: CASSHGTARVQFF. DNA for the CDR3: TGTGCCAGCAGCCACGGGACTGCCCGGGTGCAGTTCTTC.

This clonotype was seen repeatedly, ten times or more. The CDR3 DNA reads TGTGCCAGCAGTCCCACCGGACTAGCGTTGATAAAGACCCAGTACTTC. This translates into CASSPTGLALIKTQYF. This rearrangement joins TRBV27 to TRBJ2-5; 9 bases are shared with TRBD2. The germline gives CDR1 MNHEY, CDR2 SMNVEV (reference sequence). V gave up 5 bases and J gave up 6 bases; unmatched junction bases: 13. The CDR3 loop spans 16 amino acids.

This clonotype was counted many times. The J gene is TRBJ2-3, the V gene TRBV7-9; no firm D call. The length of the CDR3 is 12 residues. Trimming shortened V by 4 bases and J by 5 bases, and 7 bases separated the two germline ends. Germline V CDR1 and CDR2: SEHNR, FQNEAQ (reference sequence). CDR3 nucleotide sequence: TGTGCCAGCAGCTCCCCGGGAGATACGCAGTATTTT. Its translation: CASSSPGDTQYF.

The CDR3 here is CASSESNAGGGETQYF. CDR3 nucleotides: TGCGCCAGCAGCGAAAGTAACGCAGGGGGCGGCGAGACCCAGTACTTC. V and J are TRBV4-1 and TRBJ2-5; the match to TRBD1 covers 8 bases. Per the germline V gene, CDR1 is MGHRA and CDR2 is YSYEKL. The ends lost 5 bases at V and 5 bases at J; junction bases unmatched: 13. The CDR3 is made up of 16 amino acids.

This clonotype was seen ten or more times. The rearrangement joins TRBV7-8 to TRBJ2-7; 7 nucleotides line up with TRBD1. V lost 5 bases to trimming and J lost 2 bases; unmatched junction nucleotides: 12. Germline CDR1 and CDR2: SGHVS and FQNEAQ. CDR3 length: 16 amino acids. Written as DNA, the CDR3 is TGTGCCAGCAGCCCACCCTGGGTGGGACAGCCCTACGAGCAGTACTTC. Translated: CASSPPWVGQPYEQYF.

CDR3: CAISDTRPASRYPYEQYF. The CDR3 region has the DNA TGTGCCATCAGTGATACCCGGCCAGCTTCGCGATATCCCTACGAGCAGTACTTC. The chain recombines TRBV10-3 with TRBJ2-7; D uncertain. Germline V gene lookup returns CDR1 ENHRY and CDR2 SYGVKD. Trimming shortened V by 3 bases and J by 2 bases, and 23 bases separated the two germline ends. The CDR3 runs to 18 residues.

The chain recombines TRBV9 with TRBJ2-7; D is perhaps TRBD1 (5 bases). The CDR3 has 14 amino acids. The V end was cut by 3 bases, the J end by 3 bases, with 13 bases between. Germline values: CDR1 SGDLS, CDR2 YYNGEE. The CDR3 here is CASSETVDSYEQYF. As DNA, the CDR3 is TGTGCCAGCAGCGAGACAGTGGATAGCTACGAGCAGTACTTC.

The CDR3: CASSQRTGYNEQFF. The CDR3 DNA sequence: TGTGCCAGCAGCCAACGGACAGGTTACAATGAGCAGTTCTTC. The chain carries TRBV7-6 and TRBJ2-1; 7 bases match TRBD1. Trimming took 5 bases from V and 4 from J; bases not matched to a gene: 5. The CDR3 covers 14 residues. CDR1 SGHVS and CDR2 FNYEAQ come from the germline V gene.

V usage is TRBV19 and J usage is TRBJ1-2; D perhaps matches TRBD1 (6 bases). V lost 11 bases, J lost 8 bases, and 21 bases lay in between. Looked up from germline, CDR1 is LNHDA and CDR2 is SQIVND (reference sequence). This CDR3 contains 13 residues. The CDR3 loop reads CACIGRGNWGYTF. The CDR3 DNA follows: TGTGCCTGTATCGGCAGGGGCAATTGGGGCTACACCTTC. The full variable domain, with the rest looked up from reference TRBV19 and TRBJ1-2, is DGGITQSPKYLFRKEGQNVTLSCEQNLNHDAMYWYRQDPGQGLRLIYYSQIVNDFQKGDIAEGYSVSREKKESFPLTVTSAQKNPTAFYLCACIGRGNWGYTFGSGTRLTVV.

This clonotype was seen repeatedly, ten times or more. The chain couples TRBV12-3 or TRBV12-4 to TRBJ2-7, with TRBD1 matching 10 bases. This CDR3 spans 14 amino acids. Losses at the gene ends were 2 bases for V and 4 bases for J; bases not matched to a gene: 2. The CDR3 bases are TGTGCCAGCAGTTTATGGGACAGGGGTTACGAGCAGTACTTC. Protein product: CASSLWDRGYEQYF.

This clonotype was observed at least ten times. The V gene is TRBV5-4, the J gene TRBJ2-2; TRBD1 agrees at 7 bases. CDR1 is SGHNT, CDR2 YYREEE, per germline (reference sequence). The CDR3 is made up of 15 amino acids. With 5 bases clipped from V and 3 bases from J, the junction kept 7 bases outside the gene matches. The CDR3 spells CASSAGTEHTGELFF. CDR3 nucleotides: TGTGCCAGCAGTGCCGGGACAGAGCACACCGGGGAGCTGTTTTTT.

There are a few counts of this clonotype. The CDR3 does not close with the conserved phenylalanine or tryptophan, likely indicating a read error. The chain joins TRBV9 to TRBJ2-3, with TRBD2 matching 7 bases. Germline CDR1 and CDR2: SGDLS and YYNGEE. V lost 0 bases to trimming and J lost 3 bases; unmatched junction nucleotides: 7. This CDR3 has 16 residues. DNA of the CDR3: TGTGCCAGCAGCGTAGGACTAGCTTCTTGGACAGATACGCAGTATTCT. Residues: CASSVGLASWTDTQYS.

A word on this clonotype: The junction differs from germline at one of its ends, possibly a read error. The chain has TRBV20-1 and TRBJ2-1; TRBD2 agrees at 7 bases. The CDR3 extends over 15 amino acids. Looked up from germline, CDR1 is DFQATT and CDR2 is SNEGSKA (reference sequence). The CDR3 region is CSARRLADLYNEQLF. DNA of the CDR3: TGCAGTGCCCGGAGACTAGCCGACTTATACAATGAGCAGTTATTC.

The genes are TRBV5-1 and TRBJ2-1; D tentatively reads TRBD1 or TRBD2 (5 bases each). Trimming removed 5 bases at V and 5 bases at J, with 14 bases between. CDR1 is SGHRS and CDR2 is YFSETQ in the germline V gene. The CDR3 is 14 amino acids. In DNA form, the CDR3 reads TGCGCCAGCAGGGGGCCTGGGGGTCACAATGAGCAGTTCTTC. It translates to CASRGPGGHNEQFF.

This clonotype was detected only a few times. The chain uses TRBV12-5 and TRBJ2-1; TRBD1 aligns across 7 bases. The CDR3 consists of 14 residues. CDR1 is LGHNT, CDR2 FRNRAP, per germline. With 7 bases clipped from V and 4 bases from J, the junction kept 7 bases outside the gene matches. CDR3 loop: CASVKGASYNEQFF. In DNA form, the CDR3 reads TGTGCTAGTGTCAAGGGGGCGAGTTACAATGAGCAGTTCTTC.

The CDR3 loop reads CASSSGEESSYNEQFF. In DNA, the CDR3 is TGTGCCAGCAGCTCCGGGGAAGAGAGCTCCTACAATGAGCAGTTCTTC. This chain links TRBV7-6 with TRBJ2-1; a weak D match, TRBD2 (5 bases). The germline CDR1 and CDR2 sequences are SGHVS and FNYEAQ. This CDR3 comprises 16 residues. Trimming pared 4 bases from V and 0 bases from J, leaving 13 bases between.

The chain couples TRBV29-1 to TRBJ2-2; 11 nucleotides align to TRBD2. Germline CDR1 reads SQVTM; CDR2 reads ANQGSEA. The junction had 13 bases not matched to a gene; V was cut back by 6 bases and J by 7 bases. The CDR3 is 16 amino acids. The CDR3, as DNA: TGCAGCGTCGCCGGGACTAGCGGACTCTATATCGGGGAGCTGTTTTTT. As protein: CSVAGTSGLYIGELFF.

About this clonotype: Here the CDR3 omits its conserved ending phenylalanine or tryptophan, so a read error is the likely source. The chain joins TRBV6-5 to TRBJ2-3; D uncertain. V was clipped by 0 bases and J by 0 bases, with 4 bases between them. This CDR3 region has 14 residues. The germline V gene encodes CDR1 MNHEY and CDR2 SVGAGI. The DNA of the CDR3 is TGTGCCAGCAGTTACTCCGGCAGCACAGATACGCAGTATTCT. Translating gives CASSYSGSTDTQYS.

In its sample, this clonotype was seen many times. One end of the junction is discordant with germline, which a read error may explain. V usage is TRBV7-6 and J usage is TRBJ1-1; no definite D call. This CDR3 has 14 amino acids. Germline values: CDR1 SGHVS, CDR2 FNYEAQ. The CDR3 region has the DNA TGTGCCAGCAGTTTAGGAGGCCCGAACACTGAAGCTTTCTTT. Protein: CASSLGGPNTEAFF.

This clonotype was seen ten or more times. The gene calls are TRBV13 and TRBJ2-3; TRBD2 might be the D (6 bases). The germline gives CDR1 PRHDT, CDR2 FYEKMQ (reference sequence). Trimming pared 2 bases from V and 3 bases from J, leaving 12 bases between. This CDR3 comprises 15 residues. As DNA, the CDR3 is TGTGCCAGCAGCTTACCAGGGAGGCGGACAGATACGCAGTATTTT. It yields the protein CASSLPGRRTDTQYF.

Ten or more counts support this clonotype. This chain connects TRBV29-1 to TRBJ1-1; D is unclear. The V and J ends lost 4 bases and 6 bases respectively, with 9 bases between them. Germline values: CDR1 SQVTM, CDR2 ANQGSEA. The CDR3 covers 11 residues. Here the CDR3 reads CSVVVAAEAFF. CDR3 nucleotides: TGCAGCGTTGTTGTTGCAGCTGAAGCTTTCTTT.

The CDR3 DNA sequence: TGTGCCAGCGGTTTGGTGGGGCTGTTGTATGGCTACACCTTC. Amino acids: CASGLVGLLYGYTF. This rearrangement joins TRBV6-5 to TRBJ1-2; TRBD1 is a possible D gene (5 bases). With 8 bases removed from V and 5 bases from J, the gap between germline ends came to 18 bases. The CDR3 is made up of 14 amino acids. Germline lookup yields CDR1 MNHEY and CDR2 SVGAGI.

Regarding this clonotype: A much larger clone lies a single base off, so this may be a read error. The gene calls are TRBV5-6 and TRBJ2-7, with 7 bases lining up with TRBD2. The CDR3 has 13 residues. Per germline, CDR1 SGHDT and CDR2 YYEEEE. Germline trimming cut 10 bases from V and 0 bases from J; bases unmatched to any gene: 7. The CDR3, as DNA: TGTGCCTGTGGGCGGGGGAGCTCCTACGAGCAGTACTTC. Translated: CACGRGSSYEQYF.

The V call is TRBV27, the J call TRBJ2-5; 12 bases fit TRBD2. Unmatched junction bases numbered 8, after V lost 5 bases and J lost 4 bases. Germline CDR1 and CDR2: MNHEY and SMNVEV (reference sequence). This CDR3 region has 16 residues. CDR3 protein: CASSPRLAGAGETQYF. The CDR3 DNA reads as TGTGCCAGCAGTCCGCGACTAGCGGGGGCAGGAGAGACCCAGTACTTC.